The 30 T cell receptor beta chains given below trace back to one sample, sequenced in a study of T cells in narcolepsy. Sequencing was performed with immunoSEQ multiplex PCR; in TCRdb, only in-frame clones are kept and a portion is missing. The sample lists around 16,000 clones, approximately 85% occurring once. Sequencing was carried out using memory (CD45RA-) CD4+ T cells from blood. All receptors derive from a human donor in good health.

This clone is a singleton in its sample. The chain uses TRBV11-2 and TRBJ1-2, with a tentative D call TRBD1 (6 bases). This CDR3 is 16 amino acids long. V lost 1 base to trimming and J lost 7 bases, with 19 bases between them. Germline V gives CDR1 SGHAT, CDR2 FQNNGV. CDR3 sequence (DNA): TGTGCCAGCAGCTTAGTTTTAAACTCAGCAGGGGCTGGCTACACCTTC. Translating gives CASSLVLNSAGAGYTF.

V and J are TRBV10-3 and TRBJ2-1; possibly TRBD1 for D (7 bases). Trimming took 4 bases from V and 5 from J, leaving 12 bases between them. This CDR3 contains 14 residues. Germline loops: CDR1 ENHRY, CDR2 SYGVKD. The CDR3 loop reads CAISGGDSHNEQFF. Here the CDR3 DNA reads TGTGCCATCAGTGGGGGGGACAGCCACAATGAGCAGTTCTTC.

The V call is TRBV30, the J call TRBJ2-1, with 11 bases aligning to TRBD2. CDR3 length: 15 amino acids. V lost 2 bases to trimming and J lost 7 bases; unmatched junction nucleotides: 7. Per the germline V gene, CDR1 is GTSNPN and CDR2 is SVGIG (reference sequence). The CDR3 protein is CAWSKGLAGGNEQFF. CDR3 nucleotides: TGTGCCTGGAGTAAAGGGCTAGCGGGGGGAAATGAGCAGTTCTTC.

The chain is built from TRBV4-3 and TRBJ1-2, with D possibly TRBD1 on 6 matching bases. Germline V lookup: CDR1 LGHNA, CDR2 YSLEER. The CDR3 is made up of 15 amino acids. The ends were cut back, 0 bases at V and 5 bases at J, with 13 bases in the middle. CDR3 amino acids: CASSQDTGWQYGYTF. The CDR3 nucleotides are TGCGCCAGCAGCCAAGATACAGGGTGGCAGTATGGCTACACCTTC.

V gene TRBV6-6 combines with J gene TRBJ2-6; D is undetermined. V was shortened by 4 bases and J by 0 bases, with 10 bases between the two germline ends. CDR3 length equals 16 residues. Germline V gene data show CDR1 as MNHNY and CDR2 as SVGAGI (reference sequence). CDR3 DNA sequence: TGTGCCAGCAGTTCGGACGGTAGCTCTGGGGCCAACGTCCTGACTTTC. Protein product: CASSSDGSSGANVLTF.

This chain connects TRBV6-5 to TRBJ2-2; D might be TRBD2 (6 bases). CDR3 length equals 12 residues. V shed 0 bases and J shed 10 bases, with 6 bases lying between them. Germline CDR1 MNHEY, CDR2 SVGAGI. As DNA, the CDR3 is TGTGCCAGCAGTTACTCGCGGGAGGAGCTGTTTTTT. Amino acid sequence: CASSYSREELFF.

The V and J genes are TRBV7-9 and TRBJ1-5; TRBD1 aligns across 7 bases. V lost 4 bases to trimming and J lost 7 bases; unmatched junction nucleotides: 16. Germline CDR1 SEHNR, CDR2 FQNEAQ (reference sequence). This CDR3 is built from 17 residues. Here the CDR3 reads CASSSRAYRGLWQPQHF. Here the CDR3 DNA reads TGTGCCAGCAGCTCCCGGGCCTACAGGGGATTATGGCAGCCCCAGCATTTT.

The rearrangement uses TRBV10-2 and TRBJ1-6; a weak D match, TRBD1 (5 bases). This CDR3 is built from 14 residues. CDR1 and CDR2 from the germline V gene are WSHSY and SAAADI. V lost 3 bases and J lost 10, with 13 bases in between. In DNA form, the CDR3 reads TGCGCCAGCAGTGAAGTAGGGGAAAAATCACCCCTCCACTTT. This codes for CASSEVGEKSPLHF.

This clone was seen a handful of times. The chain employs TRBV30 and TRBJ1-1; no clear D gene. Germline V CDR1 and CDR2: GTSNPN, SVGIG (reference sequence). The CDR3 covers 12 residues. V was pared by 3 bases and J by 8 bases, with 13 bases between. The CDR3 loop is CAWSTKAREAFF. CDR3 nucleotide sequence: TGTGCCTGGAGCACTAAGGCCCGAGAAGCTTTCTTT.

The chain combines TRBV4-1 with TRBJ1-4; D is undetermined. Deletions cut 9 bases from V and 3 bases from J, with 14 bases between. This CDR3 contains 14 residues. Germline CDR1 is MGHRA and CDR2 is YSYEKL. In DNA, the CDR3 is TGCGCCAGTAAAAATCGGGCGTCTAATGAAAAACTGTTTTTT. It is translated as CASKNRASNEKLFF.

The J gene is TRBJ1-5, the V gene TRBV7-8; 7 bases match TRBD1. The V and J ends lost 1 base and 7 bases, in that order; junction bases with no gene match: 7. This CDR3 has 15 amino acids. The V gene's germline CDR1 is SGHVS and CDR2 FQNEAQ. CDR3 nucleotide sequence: TGTGCCAGCAGCTTAGGAGGCAGGGGGGGACAGCCCCAGCATTTT. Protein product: CASSLGGRGGQPQHF.

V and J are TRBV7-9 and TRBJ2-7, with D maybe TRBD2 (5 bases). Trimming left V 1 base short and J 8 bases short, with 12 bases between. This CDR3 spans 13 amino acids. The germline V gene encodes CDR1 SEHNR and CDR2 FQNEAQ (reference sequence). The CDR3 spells CASSLGVGVKQYF. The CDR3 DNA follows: TGTGCCAGCAGCTTAGGGGTCGGGGTTAAGCAGTACTTC.

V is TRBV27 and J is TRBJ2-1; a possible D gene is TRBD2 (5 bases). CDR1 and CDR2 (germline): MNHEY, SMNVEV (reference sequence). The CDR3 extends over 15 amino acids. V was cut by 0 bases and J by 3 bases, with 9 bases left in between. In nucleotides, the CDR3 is TGTGCCAGCAGTTTATCGCGGGTGGGCTACAATGAGCAGTTCTTC. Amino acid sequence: CASSLSRVGYNEQFF.

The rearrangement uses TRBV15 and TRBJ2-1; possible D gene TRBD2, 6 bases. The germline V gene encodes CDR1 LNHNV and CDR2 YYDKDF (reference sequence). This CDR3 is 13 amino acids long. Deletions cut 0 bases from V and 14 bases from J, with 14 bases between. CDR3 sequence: CATSRDRGTEEFF. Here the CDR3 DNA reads TGTGCCACCAGCAGAGATCGGGGGACGGAGGAGTTCTTC.

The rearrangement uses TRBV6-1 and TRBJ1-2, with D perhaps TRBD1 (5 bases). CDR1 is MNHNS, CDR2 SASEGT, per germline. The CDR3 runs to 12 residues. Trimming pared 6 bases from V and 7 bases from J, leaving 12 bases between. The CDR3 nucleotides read TGTGCCAGCAGAAGGTCGCAGGGTGGCTACACCTTC. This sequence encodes CASRRSQGGYTF.

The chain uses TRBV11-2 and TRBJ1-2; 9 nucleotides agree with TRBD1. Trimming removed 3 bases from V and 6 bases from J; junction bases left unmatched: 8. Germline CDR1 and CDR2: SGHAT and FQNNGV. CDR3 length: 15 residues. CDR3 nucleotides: TGTGCCAGCAGCTTTATGACAGGGGGGGAGGATGGCTACACCTTC. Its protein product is CASSFMTGGEDGYTF.

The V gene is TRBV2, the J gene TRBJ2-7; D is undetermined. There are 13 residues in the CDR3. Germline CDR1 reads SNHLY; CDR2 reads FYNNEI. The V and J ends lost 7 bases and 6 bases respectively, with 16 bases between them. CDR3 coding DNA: TGTGCCAGCATCCCCCTGGGTTCAGCCGAGCAGTACTTC. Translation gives CASIPLGSAEQYF.

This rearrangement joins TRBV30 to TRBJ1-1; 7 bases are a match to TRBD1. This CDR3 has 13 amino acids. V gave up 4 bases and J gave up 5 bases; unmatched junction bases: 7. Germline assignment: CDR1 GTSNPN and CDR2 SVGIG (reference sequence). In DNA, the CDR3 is TGTGCCTGGAAACGACAGGGTGGGACTGAAGCTTTCTTT. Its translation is CAWKRQGGTEAFF.

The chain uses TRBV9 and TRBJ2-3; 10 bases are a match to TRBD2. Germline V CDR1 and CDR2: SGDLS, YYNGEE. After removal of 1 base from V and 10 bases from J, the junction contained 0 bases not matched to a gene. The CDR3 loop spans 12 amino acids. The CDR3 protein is CASSVLAGAQYF. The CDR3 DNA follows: TGTGCCAGCAGCGTACTAGCGGGGGCGCAGTATTTT.

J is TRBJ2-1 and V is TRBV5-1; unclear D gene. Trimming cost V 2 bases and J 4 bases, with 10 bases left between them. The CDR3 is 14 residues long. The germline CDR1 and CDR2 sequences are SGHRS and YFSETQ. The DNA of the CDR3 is TGCGCCAGCAGCTTTGCAGGCGTTTACAATGAGCAGTTCTTC. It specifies CASSFAGVYNEQFF.

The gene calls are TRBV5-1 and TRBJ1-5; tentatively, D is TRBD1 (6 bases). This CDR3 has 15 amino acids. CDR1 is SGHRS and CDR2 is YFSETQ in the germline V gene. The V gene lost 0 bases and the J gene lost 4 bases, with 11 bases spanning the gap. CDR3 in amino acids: CASSLEGVRNQPQHF. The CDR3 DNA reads TGCGCCAGCAGCTTGGAGGGGGTGAGAAATCAGCCCCAGCATTTT. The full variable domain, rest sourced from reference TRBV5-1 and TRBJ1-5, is KAGVTQTPRYLIKTRGQQVTLSCSPISGHRSVSWYQQTPGQGLQFLFEYFSETQRNKGNFPGRFSGRQFSNSRSEMNVSTLELGDSALYLCASSLEGVRNQPQHFGDGTRLSIL.

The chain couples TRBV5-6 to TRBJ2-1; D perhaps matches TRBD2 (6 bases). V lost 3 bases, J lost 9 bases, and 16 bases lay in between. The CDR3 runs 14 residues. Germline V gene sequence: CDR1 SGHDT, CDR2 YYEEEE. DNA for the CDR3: TGTGCCAGCAGCTCGGCGGGACGATTGGGTGAGCAGTTCTTC. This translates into CASSSAGRLGEQFF.

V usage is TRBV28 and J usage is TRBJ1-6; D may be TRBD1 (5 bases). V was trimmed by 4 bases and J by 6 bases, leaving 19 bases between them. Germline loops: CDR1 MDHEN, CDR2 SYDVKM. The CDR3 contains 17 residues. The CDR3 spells CASSSYAAGPSNSPLHF. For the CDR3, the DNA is TGTGCCAGCAGTTCCTACGCCGCAGGGCCCAGTAATTCACCCCTCCACTTT.

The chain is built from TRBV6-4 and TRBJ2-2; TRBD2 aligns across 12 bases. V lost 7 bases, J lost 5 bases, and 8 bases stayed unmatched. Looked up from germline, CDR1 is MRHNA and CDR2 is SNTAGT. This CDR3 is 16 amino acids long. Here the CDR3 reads CASTPLAGGVTGELFF. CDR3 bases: TGTGCCAGCACCCCCCTAGCGGGAGGGGTAACCGGGGAGCTGTTTTTT.

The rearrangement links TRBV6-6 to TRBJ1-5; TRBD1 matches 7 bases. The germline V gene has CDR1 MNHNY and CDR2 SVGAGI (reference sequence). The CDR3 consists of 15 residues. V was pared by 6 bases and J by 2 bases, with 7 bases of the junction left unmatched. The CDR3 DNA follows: TGTGCCAGCAGCGGCCAGGGGGTGGGCAATCAGCCCCAGCATTTT. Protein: CASSGQGVGNQPQHF.

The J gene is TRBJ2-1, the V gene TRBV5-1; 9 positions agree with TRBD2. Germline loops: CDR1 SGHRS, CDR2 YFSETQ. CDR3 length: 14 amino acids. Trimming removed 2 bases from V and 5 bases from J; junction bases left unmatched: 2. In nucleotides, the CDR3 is TGCGCCAGCAGCTTAGGCGGGAGGGACAATGAGCAGTTCTTC. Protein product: CASSLGGRDNEQFF.

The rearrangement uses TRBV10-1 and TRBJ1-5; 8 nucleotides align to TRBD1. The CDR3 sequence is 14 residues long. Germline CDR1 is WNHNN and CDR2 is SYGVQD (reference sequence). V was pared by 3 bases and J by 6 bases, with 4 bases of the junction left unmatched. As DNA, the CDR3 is TGCGCCAGCAGTGACAGGGGGCTGGGTCAGCCCCAGCATTTT. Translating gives CASSDRGLGQPQHF.

This chain's CDR3 is CSVAPGTVSIAQYF. Here the CDR3 DNA reads TGCAGCGTTGCCCCGGGGACAGTGAGTATTGCGCAGTACTTC. This chain uses TRBV29-1 with TRBJ2-7, with 7 bases matching TRBD1. The germline gives CDR1 SQVTM, CDR2 ANQGSEA. Trimming at V came to 4 bases and at J to 9 bases, leaving 15 bases not matched to a gene. The CDR3 runs to 14 residues.

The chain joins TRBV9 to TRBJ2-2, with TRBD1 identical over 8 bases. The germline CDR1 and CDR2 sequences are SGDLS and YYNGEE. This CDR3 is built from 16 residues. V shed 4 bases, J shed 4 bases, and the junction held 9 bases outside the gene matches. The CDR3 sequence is CASSPGQGKSTGELFF. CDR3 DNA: TGTGCCAGCAGCCCCGGACAGGGCAAGAGCACCGGGGAGCTGTTTTTT.

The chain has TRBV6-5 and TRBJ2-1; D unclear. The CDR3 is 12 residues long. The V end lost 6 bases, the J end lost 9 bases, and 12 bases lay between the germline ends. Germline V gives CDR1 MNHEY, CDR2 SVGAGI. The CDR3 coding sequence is TGTGCCAGCAGAATTACGGCCGGTGAGCAGTTCTTC. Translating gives CASRITAGEQFF.